This entry concerns a single T cell receptor beta chain. At one of its ends the junction is not consistent with the germline gene, which may arise from a read error. The table came from immunoSEQ multiplex PCR; TCRdb's copy has only in-frame clones and leaves some out. The sample yields some 640,000 clones, around 87% seen once. CDR1 and CDR2 from the germline V gene are SGHDT and YYEEEE. The length of the CDR3 is 15 residues. The data were taken from a study of shared T cell receptors in the human thymus. This sample was shared with a second study, whose subject was human thymus T cells. That paper notes: Healthy Finnish infants having corrective surgery for congenital heart defects served as donors. Related research described thymic repertoires that were highly overlapping among unrelated individuals.

Sequencing input: thymocytes. The chain recombines TRBV5-6 with TRBJ2-7; 7 bases agree with TRBD1. The receptor comes from a boy younger than two with a congenital heart defect. The CDR3 DNA is TGTGCCGGCAGCAGGGGACAGACTCACTCCTACGAGCAGTACTTC. This translates into CAGSRGQTHSYEQYF.